The 25 T cell receptor beta chains in this list originate from one sample, sequenced in a study of identical twins' blood T cells. TCRdb fed the 5' RACE reads into MiXCR, producing one record per CDR3 protein. The sample has 350,000 to 400,000 distinct CDR3 sequences, 28% seen once. Specimen: PBMCs. The receptors shown here come from a woman between 18 and 49 years old in good health.

This clonotype has more than one count but fewer than ten. V gene TRBV29-1 combines with J gene TRBJ2-7; TRBD2 is a possible D gene (5 bases). Trimming pared 1 base from V and 9 bases from J, leaving 10 bases between. Germline V CDR1 and CDR2: SQVTM, ANQGSEA. This CDR3 has 11 amino acids. The CDR3 bases are TGCAGCGTTGAAGTTACTAGTGTGCAGTACTTC. Encoded protein: CSVEVTSVQYF.

V is TRBV7-2 and J is TRBJ2-3; D might be TRBD2 (6 bases). The germline V and J ends were trimmed by 2 bases and 2 bases, with 11 bases remaining between them. The V gene's germline CDR1 is SGHTA and CDR2 FQGNSA. This CDR3 has 15 amino acids. The CDR3: CASSLWGLDTDTQYF. The CDR3 DNA is TGTGCCAGCAGCTTATGGGGACTGGACACAGATACGCAGTATTTT.

This sequence joins TRBV27 and TRBJ1-1, with 9 bases that match TRBD1. Germline values: CDR1 MNHEY, CDR2 SMNVEV (reference sequence). The CDR3 runs to 17 residues. The junction had 14 bases not matched to a gene; V was cut back by 5 bases and J by 4 bases. The CDR3 bases are TGTGCCAGCAGTCTCCGTCCCCCGGGACAGGGTATCACTGAAGCTTTCTTT. This gives the protein CASSLRPPGQGITEAFF.

The gene calls are TRBV29-1 and TRBJ2-7; a weak D match, TRBD1 (6 bases). The CDR3 sequence is 13 residues long. Trimming cost V 6 bases and J 5 bases, with 17 bases left between them. CDR1 is SQVTM and CDR2 is ANQGSEA in the germline V gene. CDR3 in amino acids: CSVISGVGNEQYF. The CDR3 DNA follows: TGCAGCGTCATATCAGGGGTAGGAAACGAGCAGTACTTC.

This chain joins TRBV5-1 and TRBJ1-4; possibly TRBD1 for D (5 bases). Germline V lookup: CDR1 SGHRS, CDR2 YFSETQ. Trimming left V 2 bases short and J 9 bases short, with 14 bases between. The CDR3 totals 14 residues. The CDR3 nucleotides read TGCGCCAGCAGCTTACAGGCGAGGATTAAAAAACTGTTTTTT. Translated, it gives CASSLQARIKKLFF.

This rearrangement joins TRBV10-2 to TRBJ2-7; TRBD2 might be the D (6 bases). Trimming stripped 11 bases from V and 4 bases from J, with 9 bases between. Germline CDR1 WSHSY, CDR2 SAAADI. This CDR3 is built from 10 residues. The CDR3 spells CAVGSYEQYF. The CDR3 nucleotides are TGCGCCGTCGGGAGTTACGAGCAGTACTTC.

This clonotype was detected many times. The V gene is TRBV7-2, the J gene TRBJ1-1; no firm D call. The CDR3 has 14 amino acids. The V end was cut by 3 bases, the J end by 1 base, with 9 bases between. The V gene's germline CDR1 is SGHTA and CDR2 FQGNSA. The CDR3 coding sequence is TGTGCCAGCAGCTTTGGGCGAGGGAACACTGAAGCTTTCTTT. It yields the protein CASSFGRGNTEAFF. The variable domain in full, completed from reference TRBV7-2 and TRBJ1-1, reads GAGVSQSPSNKVTEKGKDVELRCDPISGHTALYWYRQSLGQGLEFLIYFQGNSAPDKSGLPSDRFSAERTGGSVSTLTIQRTQQEDSAVYLCASSFGRGNTEAFFGQGTRLTVV.

This clonotype was seen only a few times. V gene TRBV20-1 combines with J gene TRBJ2-7; D unresolved. Germline V CDR1 and CDR2: DFQATT, SNEGSKA (reference sequence). The V end lost 0 bases, the J end lost 2 bases, and 5 bases lay between the germline ends. The length of the CDR3 is 12 residues. The CDR3 nucleotides are TGCAGTGCTAGAGAAGAAACCTACGAGCAGTACTTC. Its translation is CSAREETYEQYF.

This clonotype was found many times. The rearrangement links TRBV6-5 to TRBJ1-1, with D possibly TRBD1 on 6 matching bases. Germline-derived CDR1 and CDR2 are MNHEY and SVGAGI. The CDR3 covers 11 residues. The ends were cut back, 6 bases at V and 10 bases at J, with 12 bases in the middle. The CDR3 nucleotides are TGTGCCAGCAGGTACAGGGAACCAGCTTTCTTT. Protein sequence: CASRYREPAFF.

The chain carries TRBV5-1 and TRBJ2-1, with 9 bases fitting TRBD2. CDR1 and CDR2 (germline): SGHRS, YFSETQ. This CDR3 is built from 16 residues. Losses at the gene ends were 4 bases for V and 4 bases for J; bases not matched to a gene: 9. The CDR3 DNA is TGCGCCAGCAGCCAAATTAGCGGGAGTTTATACAATGAGCAGTTCTTC. Its protein is CASSQISGSLYNEQFF.

V and J are TRBV20-1 and TRBJ2-1; D is perhaps TRBD2 (6 bases). Per the germline V gene, CDR1 is DFQATT and CDR2 is SNEGSKA (reference sequence). Trimming cost V 0 bases and J 8 bases, with 14 bases left between them. The CDR3 extends over 14 amino acids. The CDR3 DNA sequence: TGCAGTGCTAGAGAAAGCAGGAGGAGGGATGAGCAGTTCTTC. It is translated as CSARESRRRDEQFF.

V gene TRBV11-1 combines with J gene TRBJ1-2, with D possibly TRBD1 on 5 matching bases. The CDR3 sequence is 12 residues long. The ends were cut back, 1 base at V and 13 bases at J, with 13 bases in the middle. Germline CDR1 is SGHAT and CDR2 is FQDESV (reference sequence). The CDR3 DNA sequence: TGTGCCAGCAGCTTAGGAACAACCAGGGTCACCTTC. Its protein is CASSLGTTRVTF.

CDR3 sequence (DNA): TGTGCCACCAGCTCAATTCAGCCATATGGCTACACCTTC. The encoded protein is CATSSIQPYGYTF. The chain uses TRBV24-1 and TRBJ1-2; no clear D. V was pared by 7 bases and J by 5 bases, with 13 bases between. This CDR3 has 13 amino acids. Germline CDR1 KGHDR, CDR2 SFDVKD.

There are a few counts of this clonotype. The chain joins TRBV18 to TRBJ1-1; D ambiguous. The germline V gene encodes CDR1 KGHSH and CDR2 LQKENI. Trimming took off 3 bases at V and 12 bases at J, with 14 bases between the two ends. CDR3 length: 12 residues. CDR3 protein: CASSPESPGSFF. For the CDR3, the DNA is TGTGCCAGCTCACCGGAGAGCCCCGGTTCTTTCTTT.

To note about this clonotype: It may be a read error: a sequence one base away is much more abundant. The rearrangement links TRBV3-1 to TRBJ1-3; 7 bases match TRBD1. Germline assignment: CDR1 LGHDT and CDR2 YNNKEL (reference sequence). This CDR3 has 16 amino acids. As DNA, the CDR3 is TGTGCCAGCAGCCAGGGTGGACAGGACTCTGGAAACACCATACATTTT. It yields the protein CASSQGGQDSGNTIHF.

This clonotype showed up just once. The chain carries TRBV10-3 and TRBJ2-6, with unresolved D. The CDR3 length is 13 residues. CDR1 and CDR2 (germline): ENHRY, SYGVKD. V shed 7 bases and J shed 0 bases, with 4 bases lying between them. Written as DNA, the CDR3 is TGTGCCATCACCAACTCTGGGGCCAACGTCCTGACTTTC. It codes for CAITNSGANVLTF.

Only one count was recorded for this clonotype. The V call is TRBV11-2, the J call TRBJ1-5; D not certain. V lost 8 bases, J lost 0 bases, and 8 bases lay in between. CDR1 is SGHAT, CDR2 FQNNGV, per germline. The CDR3 sequence is 13 residues long. CDR3 sequence (DNA): TGTGCCAGCCAAGGATATAGCAATCAGCCCCAGCATTTT. Its protein is CASQGYSNQPQHF.

This sequence joins TRBV20-1 and TRBJ2-7; TRBD2 matches 11 bases. The V and J ends lost 6 bases and 0 bases, in that order; junction bases with no gene match: 4. The CDR3 is 14 residues long. The germline V gene has CDR1 DFQATT and CDR2 SNEGSKA (reference sequence). The CDR3 loop is CSALAGGTSYEQYF. Here the CDR3 DNA reads TGCAGTGCCTTAGCGGGGGGGACCTCCTACGAGCAGTACTTC.

The genes are TRBV20-1 and TRBJ1-3; no clear D. The germline V gene has CDR1 DFQATT and CDR2 SNEGSKA (reference sequence). Trimming removed 3 bases at V and 0 bases at J, with 9 bases between. The CDR3 totals 14 residues. The CDR3 nucleotides are TGCAGTGCTAGGGGGTCCCACTCTGGAAACACCATATATTTT. It encodes CSARGSHSGNTIYF.

The chain recombines TRBV29-1 with TRBJ1-2; tentatively, D is TRBD1 (5 bases). Germline CDR1 SQVTM, CDR2 ANQGSEA. Between the trimmed V and J ends, which lost 5 bases and 14 bases, there was a span of 15 bases. The CDR3 loop spans 10 amino acids. CDR3 region: CSVSGARGTF. In DNA form, the CDR3 reads TGCAGCGTTTCCGGGGCTCGAGGGACCTTC.

This clonotype has just a few counts. The chain joins TRBV7-2 to TRBJ2-3; D is uncertain. This CDR3 comprises 11 residues. V shed 3 bases and J shed 6 bases, with 4 bases lying between them. Germline V gene sequence: CDR1 SGHTA, CDR2 FQGNSA. CDR3 DNA: TGTGCCAGCAGCTTCGTGGATACGCAGTATTTT. Amino acid sequence: CASSFVDTQYF.

The chain links TRBV11-2 to TRBJ2-7; D is unclear. This CDR3 has 13 amino acids. Germline loops: CDR1 SGHAT, CDR2 FQNNGV. The V end lost 1 base, the J end lost 2 bases, and 6 bases lay between the germline ends. The CDR3, as DNA: TGTGCCAGCAGCTTAGGATTTGCCTACGAGCAGTACTTC. It encodes CASSLGFAYEQYF.

V and J are TRBV20-1 and TRBJ1-1; D ambiguous. V was pared by 4 bases and J by 4 bases, with 10 bases between. CDR3 length: 12 amino acids. The germline gives CDR1 DFQATT, CDR2 SNEGSKA (reference sequence). CDR3 sequence (DNA): TGCAGTGCTAAAGGGTCCGGCACTGAAGCTTTCTTT. This translates into CSAKGSGTEAFF.

This clonotype has just a few counts. This sequence joins TRBV28 and TRBJ1-1; D is ambiguous. Germline loops: CDR1 MDHEN, CDR2 SYDVKM. The CDR3 runs to 15 residues. The germline V and J ends were trimmed by 6 bases and 4 bases, with 18 bases remaining between them. The CDR3 region has the DNA TGTGCCAGCAGACCCCCCCGGGAGATGGGCACTGAAGCTTTCTTT. It translates to CASRPPREMGTEAFF.

There are a few counts of this clonotype. V and J are TRBV5-1 and TRBJ1-3; 7 bases are a match to TRBD1. The CDR3 is made up of 16 amino acids. With 3 bases clipped from V and 0 bases from J, the junction kept 6 bases outside the gene matches. CDR1 is SGHRS and CDR2 is YFSETQ in the germline V gene. The CDR3 bases are TGCGCCAGCAGCTGGGGTGACAGGGTCTCTGGAAACACCATATATTTT. It specifies CASSWGDRVSGNTIYF.